The entry that follows covers one T cell receptor beta chain sequence. Its binding antigen is unknown. No much larger clone is present one base from it, and per-base qualities are unavailable. The data stem from a study of OX40 agonist ivuxolimab in advanced cancers. Study-level background: Ivuxolimab was an agonistic, fully human IgG2 monoclonal antibody directed against OX40 (CD134), a costimulatory receptor. Intravenous ivuxolimab was administered to patients every 2 weeks at six dose levels: 0.01, 0.1, 0.3, 1.5, 3 and 10 mg/kg. In the dose-escalation cohort, around four fifths of patients were male, and the mean age was roughly 60 years, with a range of about 23 to 85. Prior anti-PD-1, anti-PD-L1 or anti-CTLA-4 therapy was permitted, and checkpoint inhibitors had been received by about 44% of dose-escalation patients. The point of sequencing TCRbeta in the periphery was to test whether ivuxolimab changed TCR sequence diversity and drove clonal T-cell expansion. Of the 50 to 55 patients in dose escalation, 19 had hepatocellular carcinoma, about 15 had melanoma, 9 had renal cell carcinoma and 9 had head and neck cancer. The monotherapy dose-escalation portion (N ≈ 52 patients) of the phase I ivuxolimab trial is reported in the paper. Three dose-escalation patients achieved partial responses, one with hepatocellular carcinoma and two with cutaneous melanoma.

Patients with a history of autoimmune disease or receiving systemic immunosuppression were excluded from the trial. Peripheral blood for TCR sequencing was collected from all dose cohorts at baseline, on cycle 4 day 1, and on cycle 7 day 1. The samples were drawn from a first-in-human, open-label, multicenter phase I dose-escalation trial of ivuxolimab. Adults with locally advanced or metastatic melanoma, renal cell, hepatocellular, or head and neck squamous cell carcinoma were enrolled in the trial. Before TCR sequencing, CD4+ T cells and CD8+ T cells were sorted from peripheral blood as separate populations. To sequence the TCRbeta CDR3 region, genomic DNA was isolated from the sorted cells. TCRbeta CDR3 regions were sequenced using the immunoSEQ Assay. TCRdb mirrors the immuneACCESS table, restricted to in-frame sequences. Some clones are absent from its copies; in checked studies, under half trace to an unresolved V gene, and the reason for the others is unknown. For this sample there are 55,000 to 75,000 clones; approximately 91% appear just once. The ten largest clones capture less than 5% of the sample.

V loses 8 bases, J loses 5 bases, and the germline ends lie 15 bases apart. The CDR3 holds 13 amino acids from the cysteine to the phenylalanine. Here the CDR3 DNA is all that survives: 39 bases in frame from base 1. Taken from the germline V gene, the CDR1 and CDR2 loops are MDHEN and SYDVKM. Findings and caveats that apply to the study as a whole: The antigen specificity of the clonally expanded peripheral T cells was not determined. Clonal expansion of both CD4+ and CD8+ blood T cells was observed from baseline to week 6 at doses 0.1 to 3.0 mg/kg. Partial responders in the 0.1-3.0 mg/kg groups had among the lowest normalized peripheral clonal expansion, especially among CD8+ T cells. After ivuxolimab, more expanded clones were found on average in CD8+ T cells than in CD4+ T cells. Low levels of normalized T-cell clonal expansion were also seen in some patients who did not respond.

Recombination connected TRBV28 to TRBJ1-1; the D gene is not confidently resolved. Sequencing used CD4+ or CD8+ T cells sorted from blood, obtained in a trial of the OX40 agonist ivuxolimab. This TCR was recovered from an adult with an advanced solid tumor such as melanoma, head and neck, liver or kidney cancer. The sequence in DNA is TGTGCCAGCCGGGATAACTTTGGGACTGAAGCTTTCTTT. This is translated as CASRDNFGTEAFF.